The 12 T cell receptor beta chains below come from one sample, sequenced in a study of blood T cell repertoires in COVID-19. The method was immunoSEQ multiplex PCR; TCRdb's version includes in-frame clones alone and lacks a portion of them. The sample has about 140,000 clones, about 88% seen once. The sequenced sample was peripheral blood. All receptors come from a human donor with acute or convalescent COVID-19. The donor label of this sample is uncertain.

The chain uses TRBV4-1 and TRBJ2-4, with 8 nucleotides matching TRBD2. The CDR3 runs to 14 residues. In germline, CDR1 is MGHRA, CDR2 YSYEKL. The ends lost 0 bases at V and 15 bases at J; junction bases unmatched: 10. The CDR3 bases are TGCGCCAGCAGCCAAGATGGGAGGACTAGCCTTCGGTACTTC. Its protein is CASSQDGRTSLRYF.

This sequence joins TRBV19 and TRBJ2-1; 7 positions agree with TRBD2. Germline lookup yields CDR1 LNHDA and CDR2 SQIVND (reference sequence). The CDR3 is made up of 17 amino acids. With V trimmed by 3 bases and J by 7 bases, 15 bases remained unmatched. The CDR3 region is CASSIQLSGPGSNEQFF. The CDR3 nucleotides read TGTGCCAGTAGTATCCAACTTAGCGGGCCCGGGTCAAATGAGCAGTTCTTC.

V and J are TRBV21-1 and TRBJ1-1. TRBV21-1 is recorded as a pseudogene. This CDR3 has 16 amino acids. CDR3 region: CASSKKAAAGATEAFF. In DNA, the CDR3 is TGTGCCAGCAGCAAAAAAGCGGCCGCGGGAGCCACTGAAGCTTTCTTT.

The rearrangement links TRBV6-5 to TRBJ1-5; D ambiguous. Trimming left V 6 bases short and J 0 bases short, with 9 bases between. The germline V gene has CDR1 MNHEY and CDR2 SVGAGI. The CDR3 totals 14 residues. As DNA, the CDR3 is TGTGCCAGCAGGTACAGCTTTAGCAATCAGCCCCAGCATTTT. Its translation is CASRYSFSNQPQHF.

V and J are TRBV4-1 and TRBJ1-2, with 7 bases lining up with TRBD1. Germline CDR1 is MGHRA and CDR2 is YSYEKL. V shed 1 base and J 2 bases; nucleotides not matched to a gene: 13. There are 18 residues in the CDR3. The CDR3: CASSQVGNWDSSNYGYTF. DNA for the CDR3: TGCGCCAGCAGCCAAGTTGGTAACTGGGACAGCTCAAACTATGGCTACACCTTC.

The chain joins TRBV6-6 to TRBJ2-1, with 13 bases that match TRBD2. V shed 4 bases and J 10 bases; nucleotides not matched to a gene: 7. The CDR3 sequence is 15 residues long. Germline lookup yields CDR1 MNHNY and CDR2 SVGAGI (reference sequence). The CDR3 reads CASSSGTSGIYEQFF. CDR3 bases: TGTGCCAGCAGTTCAGGGACTAGCGGGATCTACGAGCAGTTCTTC.

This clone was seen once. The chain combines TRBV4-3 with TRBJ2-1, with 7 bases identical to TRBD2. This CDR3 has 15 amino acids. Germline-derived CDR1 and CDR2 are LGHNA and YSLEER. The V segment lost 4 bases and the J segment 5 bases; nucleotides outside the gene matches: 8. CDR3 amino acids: CASSRLGGKNNEQFF. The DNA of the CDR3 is TGCGCCAGCAGCCGGCTGGGAGGGAAAAACAATGAGCAGTTCTTC.

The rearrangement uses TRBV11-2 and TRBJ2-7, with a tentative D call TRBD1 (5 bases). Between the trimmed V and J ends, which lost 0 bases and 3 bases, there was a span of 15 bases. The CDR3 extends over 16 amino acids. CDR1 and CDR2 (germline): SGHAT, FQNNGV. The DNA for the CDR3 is TGTGCCAGCAGCTTAGACCCAGGGCAGGGTTACTACGAGCAGTACTTC. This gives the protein CASSLDPGQGYYEQYF.

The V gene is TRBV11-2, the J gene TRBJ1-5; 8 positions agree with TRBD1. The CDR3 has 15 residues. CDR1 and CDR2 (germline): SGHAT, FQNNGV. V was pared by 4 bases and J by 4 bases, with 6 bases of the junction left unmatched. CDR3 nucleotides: TGTGCCAGCAGCTCAGGACAGGGAGCGAATCAGCCCCAGCATTTT. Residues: CASSSGQGANQPQHF.

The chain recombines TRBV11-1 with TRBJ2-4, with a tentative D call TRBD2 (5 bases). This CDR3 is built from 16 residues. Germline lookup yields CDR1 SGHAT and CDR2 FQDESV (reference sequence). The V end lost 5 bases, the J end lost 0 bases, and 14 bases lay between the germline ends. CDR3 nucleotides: TGTGCCAGCAGCACAGAGGGTTTGGGAGCCAAAAACATTCAGTACTTC. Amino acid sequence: CASSTEGLGAKNIQYF.

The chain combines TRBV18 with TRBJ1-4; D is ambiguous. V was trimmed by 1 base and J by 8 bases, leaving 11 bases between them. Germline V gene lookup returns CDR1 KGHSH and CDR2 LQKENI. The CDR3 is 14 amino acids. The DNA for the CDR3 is TGTGCCAGCTCACCACTCGAGGGTTGGGAAAAACTGTTTTTT. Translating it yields CASSPLEGWEKLFF.

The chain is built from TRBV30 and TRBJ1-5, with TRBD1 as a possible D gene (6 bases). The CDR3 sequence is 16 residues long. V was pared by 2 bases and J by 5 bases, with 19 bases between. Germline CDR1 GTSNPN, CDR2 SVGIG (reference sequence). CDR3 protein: CAWSLPGARSHQPQHF. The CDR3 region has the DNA TGTGCCTGGAGTCTCCCAGGGGCACGGTCGCATCAGCCCCAGCATTTT.